This TCR beta chain came from a study of blood T cell repertoires in COVID-19. Whole-study context: Nucleic acid was either cDNA or gDNA, and it came from T cells, B-cell-depleted T cells, or PBMCs.

Germline trimming cut 1 base from V and 4 bases from J; bases unmatched to any gene: 3. This CDR3 has 16 residues. From germline, CDR1 is LGHDT and CDR2 YNNKEL (reference sequence). The method was immunoSEQ multiplex PCR; TCRdb's version includes in-frame clones alone and lacks a portion of them. This sample has approximately 120,000 clones; 75% to 85% occur once, and the top ten carry approximately 7.9%. The origin of this receptor is a woman older than 75 with active or convalescent COVID-19. Sequenced: peripheral blood. The genes are TRBV3-1 (or the pseudogene TRBV3-2) and TRBJ1-5, with TRBD1 matching over 11 bases. In DNA form, the CDR3 reads TGTGCCAGCAGCCAAGCCGGGACAGGGGGTAATCAGCCCCAGCATTTT. Translated, it gives CASSQAGTGGNQPQHF.